These 17 T cell receptor beta chains were sequenced from one sample in a study of cytomegalovirus exposure and HLA in healthy donors. The PCR used 60 Vbeta and 13 Jbeta primers. This table comes from immunoSEQ multiplex PCR, and its TCRdb copy is limited to in-frame clones, with some not included. The table has approximately 160,000 clones, 77% seen once. The sequenced material came from PBMCs. The receptor set was obtained from a middle-aged woman in good health and CMV-seropositive.

This clone came up a few times. The same CDR3 can be traced to other DNA sequences in this sample. The CDR3 nucleotides are TGCGCCAGCAGCGCGGGGACAGCGAACACTGAAGCTTTCTTT. Its translation: CASSAGTANTEAFF. This chain joins TRBV5-1 and TRBJ1-1, with TRBD1 matching over 7 bases. The CDR3 contains 14 residues. CDR1 and CDR2 (germline): SGHRS, YFSETQ. Trimming took 4 bases from V and 1 from J; bases not matched to a gene: 4.

The chain employs TRBV21-1 and TRBJ1-5; TRBD1 was called by the table and not checked on the DNA. TRBV21-1 is designated a pseudogene. This CDR3 is 15 amino acids long. CDR3 bases: TGTGCCAGCAGCAAAGCGGGCAGCAGCAATCAGCCCCAGCATTTT. It encodes CASSKAGSSNQPQHF.

V is TRBV30 and J is TRBJ1-3; D is unresolved. Trimming removed 4 bases from V and 4 bases from J, with 17 bases in between. CDR1 is GTSNPN, CDR2 SVGIG, per germline (reference sequence). The CDR3 consists of 15 residues. CDR3 coding DNA: TGTGCCTGGAACGGAAACCACCCTAGGGGAAACACCATATATTTT. It yields the protein CAWNGNHPRGNTIYF.

The chain recombines TRBV30 with TRBJ2-7; D not resolved. The CDR3 is 13 residues long. Trimming left V 1 base short and J 0 bases short, with 7 bases between. Germline CDR1 GTSNPN, CDR2 SVGIG (reference sequence). The DNA for the CDR3 is TGTGCCTGGAGTGGGTACTCCTCCTACGAGCAGTACTTC. Its translation is CAWSGYSSYEQYF.

The V gene is TRBV21-1, the J gene TRBJ1-5; the DNA was not used to check the table's D call, TRBD1. TRBV21-1 is recorded as a pseudogene. The CDR3 sequence is 17 residues long. Here the CDR3 DNA reads TGTGCCAGCAAGGACAGGGGGTTCGTGGGGAACAATCAGCCCCAGCATTTT. Its protein product is CASKDRGFVGNNQPQHF.

This chain links TRBV30 with TRBJ2-7; D possibly corresponds to TRBD2 (5 bases). The CDR3 covers 13 residues. Germline V CDR1 and CDR2: GTSNPN, SVGIG (reference sequence). Trimming removed 0 bases at V and 6 bases at J, with 12 bases between. CDR3 in amino acids: CAWSVRVGAEQYF. The CDR3 DNA follows: TGTGCCTGGAGTGTGAGGGTTGGAGCCGAGCAGTACTTC.

This clone has more than one count but fewer than ten. The genes are TRBV29-1 and TRBJ2-2, with 7 bases identical to TRBD2. The CDR3 sequence is 16 residues long. Germline V gives CDR1 SQVTM, CDR2 ANQGSEA. The V gene end was trimmed by 6 bases and the J gene end by 3 bases; junction bases not matched to a gene: 13. CDR3 protein: CSVLWGGEQDTGELFF. The CDR3, as DNA: TGCAGCGTCCTTTGGGGGGGGGAGCAGGACACCGGGGAGCTGTTTTTT.

CDR3 protein: CASSRLAGVSDTQYF. The CDR3 nucleotides read TGTGCCAGTAGTAGGCTAGCGGGAGTTTCAGATACGCAGTATTTT. The V and J genes are TRBV19 and TRBJ2-3; 10 nucleotides line up with TRBD2. This CDR3 contains 15 residues. Germline V CDR1 and CDR2: LNHDA, SQIVND (reference sequence). V trimming: 4 bases; J trimming: 4 bases; junction bases outside the gene matches: 5. Complete variable domain (other parts from reference TRBV19 and TRBJ2-3): DGGITQSPKYLFRKEGQNVTLSCEQNLNHDAMYWYRQDPGQGLRLIYYSQIVNDFQKGDIAEGYSVSREKKESFPLTVTSAQKNPTAFYLCASSRLAGVSDTQYFGPGTRLTVL.

V and J are TRBV30 and TRBJ2-3, with 7 bases aligning to TRBD2. CDR3 length: 14 residues. Looked up from germline, CDR1 is GTSNPN and CDR2 is SVGIG (reference sequence). Losses at the gene ends were 0 bases for V and 4 bases for J; bases not matched to a gene: 4. CDR3 sequence reads: CAWSVGGFADTQYF. For the CDR3, the DNA is TGTGCCTGGAGTGTGGGGGGGTTTGCAGATACGCAGTATTTT.

This chain joins TRBV7-8 and TRBJ2-7; TRBD1 might be the D (6 bases). Germline assignment: CDR1 SGHVS and CDR2 FQNEAQ. The CDR3 consists of 15 residues. Trimming took off 5 bases at V and 6 bases at J, with 20 bases between the two ends. The CDR3 DNA reads TGTGCCAGCAGCCCGAGAGAGGCCAGGGGCTCCGAGCAGTACTTC. This gives the protein CASSPREARGSEQYF.

The CDR3 nucleotides read TGCGCCAGCAGCCAATCACAGGGGTCTTCCTACGAGCAGTACTTC. Encoded protein: CASSQSQGSSYEQYF. This chain connects TRBV4-3 to TRBJ2-7, with 7 bases aligning to TRBD1. The CDR3 covers 15 residues. Trimming at V came to 2 bases and at J to 1 base, leaving 5 bases not matched to a gene. Germline CDR1 is LGHNA and CDR2 is YSLEER.

The rearrangement uses TRBV2 and TRBJ2-5; the D gene is possibly TRBD2 (5 bases). The last part of the DNA fits TRBJ2-7 better; the J call may be wrong. The CDR3 is made up of 13 amino acids. CDR1 and CDR2 from the germline V gene are SNHLY and FYNNEI. The CDR3 here is CASSVGSPNEQYF. CDR3 DNA sequence: TGTGCCAGCAGTGTTGGGAGCCCCAACGAGCAGTACTTC.

This clone appeared once. J is TRBJ2-7 and V is TRBV5-5, with TRBD1 matching 7 bases. Germline CDR1 is SGHKS and CDR2 is YYEKEE (reference sequence). The CDR3 covers 15 residues. Unmatched junction bases numbered 7, after V lost 4 bases and J lost 0 bases. CDR3 loop: CASSPLTGLSYEQYF. DNA of the CDR3: TGTGCCAGCAGCCCGTTGACAGGGCTCTCCTACGAGCAGTACTTC. Supplemented by reference TRBV5-5 and TRBJ2-7, the full variable domain reads DAGVTQSPTHLIKTRGQQVTLRCSPISGHKSVSWYQQVLGQGPQFIFQYYEKEERGRGNFPDRFSARQFPNYSSELNVNALLLGDSALYLCASSPLTGLSYEQYFGPGTRLTVT.

A few counts support this clone. This sequence joins TRBV7-9 and TRBJ1-2; a possible D gene is TRBD1 (6 bases). V was shortened by 3 bases and J by 2 bases, with 10 bases between the two germline ends. CDR1 is SEHNR, CDR2 FQNEAQ, per germline (reference sequence). This CDR3 comprises 14 residues. CDR3 nucleotide sequence: TGTGCCAGCAGCTTCACCCAGGGGAACTATGGCTACACCTTC. This sequence encodes CASSFTQGNYGYTF.

The V call is TRBV19, the J call TRBJ1-4; perhaps TRBD1 as D (6 bases). This CDR3 spans 17 amino acids. The germline V gene has CDR1 LNHDA and CDR2 SQIVND (reference sequence). Trimming stripped 5 bases from V and 0 bases from J, with 16 bases between. CDR3 DNA: TGTGCCAGTAGTCCCCCCGGACAGCCTGCAACTAATGAAAAACTGTTTTTT. Translation gives CASSPPGQPATNEKLFF.

This chain joins TRBV11-2 and TRBJ1-2, with 7 bases identical to TRBD1. The junction had 4 bases not matched to a gene; V was cut back by 5 bases and J by 4 bases. The CDR3 is made up of 13 amino acids. Germline V lookup: CDR1 SGHAT, CDR2 FQNNGV. This chain's CDR3 is CASSGYRGYGYTF. CDR3 nucleotide sequence: TGTGCCAGCAGCGGTTACAGGGGCTATGGCTACACCTTC. The whole variable domain, remainder taken from reference TRBV11-2 and TRBJ1-2, is EAGVAQSPRYKIIEKRQSVAFWCNPISGHATLYWYQQILGQGPKLLIQFQNNGVVDDSQLPKDRFSAERLKGVDSTLKIQPAKLEDSAVYLCASSGYRGYGYTFGSGTRLTVV.

The rearrangement joins TRBV18 to TRBJ2-7; D might be TRBD2 (5 bases). The CDR3 runs 13 residues. CDR1 is KGHSH, CDR2 LQKENI, per germline. Deletions cut 6 bases from V and 2 bases from J, with 11 bases between. CDR3 bases: TGTGCCAGCTCTCTCGGGGTGACCTACGAGCAGTACTTC. Translated, it gives CASSLGVTYEQYF.